One T cell receptor (beta chain) is described in this entry. The data originate from a study of control samples from healthy donors and cancer patients. This CDR3 is 14 amino acids long. V was cut by 6 bases and J by 0 bases, with 11 bases left in between. Germline values: CDR1 MDHEN, CDR2 SYDVKM. Generated by immunoSEQ multiplex PCR, the TCRdb table keeps only in-frame clones and is missing some. Seen here are 400,000 to 450,000 clones, more than 80% observed once, and the top ten hold around 6.4%. The V and J genes are TRBV28 and TRBJ1-1, with D unresolved. Sequences were obtained from PBMCs. The receptor's source is a man aged 35 to 55 with head and neck cancer. CDR3 nucleotides: TGTGCCAGCAGGAGAGCAGTCATGAACACTGAAGCTTTCTTT. It codes for CASRRAVMNTEAFF.